The 7 T cell receptor beta chains listed next were all sequenced from one sample in a study of shared clonotypes between healthy human individuals. Profiling relied on immunoSEQ multiplex PCR, and the TCRdb table lists in-frame clones only, not all of them. The sample holds fewer than 3 million clones, around 90% seen once. Sequenced material: naive CD4+ T cells from PBMCs. Documented subset: CD45RA+ positively selected. The receptors here all came from a man between 18 and 29 years old in good health. Some clones in this sample may be carry-over from other donors' samples.

This sequence joins TRBV5-4 and TRBJ2-7; a possible D gene is TRBD2 (6 bases). The CDR3 consists of 15 residues. Germline CDR1 reads SGHNT; CDR2 reads YYREEE (reference sequence). Trimming shortened V by 0 bases and J by 7 bases, and 17 bases separated the two germline ends. CDR3 DNA: TGTGCCAGCAGCTTGGGGGCGGTGGGAGGCCCGGAGCAGTACTTC. Its protein is CASSLGAVGGPEQYF.

This rearrangement joins TRBV6-5 to TRBJ2-2, with D perhaps matching TRBD1 or TRBD2 (6 bases each). Trimming left V 6 bases short and J 2 bases short, with 13 bases between. Germline CDR1 is MNHEY and CDR2 is SVGAGI. This CDR3 has 15 amino acids. CDR3 sequence reads: CASRTTGANTGELFF. The CDR3 nucleotides read TGTGCCAGCAGAACAACGGGGGCAAACACCGGGGAGCTGTTTTTT.

The rearrangement uses TRBV2 and TRBJ2-5; D remains unclear. The CDR3 runs 14 residues. Between the trimmed V and J ends, which lost 6 bases and 4 bases, there was a span of 15 bases. CDR1 and CDR2 (germline): SNHLY, FYNNEI. The CDR3 protein is CASSLEALLETQYF. CDR3 nucleotide sequence: TGTGCCAGCAGCCTTGAGGCGCTGTTAGAGACCCAGTACTTC.

The rearrangement uses TRBV2 and TRBJ2-1; D might be TRBD1 (5 bases). There are 14 residues in the CDR3. Germline CDR1 and CDR2: SNHLY and FYNNEI. Trimming cost V 8 bases and J 5 bases, with 16 bases left between them. DNA of the CDR3: TGTGCCAGCCAACAGACAGTAATCGACAATGAGCAGTTCTTC. It translates to CASQQTVIDNEQFF.

The J gene is TRBJ2-2, the V gene TRBV30; D may be TRBD2 (5 bases). Germline CDR1 is GTSNPN and CDR2 is SVGIG (reference sequence). The ends were cut back, 4 bases at V and 1 base at J, with 10 bases in the middle. The CDR3 is made up of 14 amino acids. CDR3 sequence (DNA): TGTGCCTGGACTGAGGACTGGAACACCGGGGAGCTGTTTTTT. The encoded protein is CAWTEDWNTGELFF.

On this clone itself: Compared with germline, one end of the junction differs, possibly owing to a read error. This chain connects TRBV18 to TRBJ2-1, with 8 positions matching TRBD1. The CDR3 covers 13 residues. The germline gives CDR1 KGHSH, CDR2 LQKENI. The CDR3 DNA reads TGTGCCAGCTCCCCCTCGGACAGGGCGAACACAATCTTC. Protein: CASSPSDRANTIF.

The V call is TRBV7-2, the J call TRBJ1-5, with D perhaps matching TRBD1 (6 bases). V dropped 1 base and J dropped 3 bases, with 13 bases sitting between them. CDR3 length: 16 residues. Germline values: CDR1 SGHTA, CDR2 FQGNSA. CDR3 region: CASSLVGGRSNQPQHF. The DNA for the CDR3 is TGTGCCAGCAGCTTAGTTGGGGGCAGGTCCAATCAGCCCCAGCATTTT.